The next 19 T cell receptor beta chains were all read from a single sample in a study of sequential checkpoint blockade in melanoma. The method was immunoSEQ multiplex PCR; TCRdb's version includes in-frame clones alone and lacks a portion of them. In the table there are about 6,600 clones, 21% of which are singletons. Treatment here: randomized to nivolumab then ipilimumab (arm A) or the reverse (arm B). The sequences come from tumor tissue (inferred from file names), collected from a patient given nivolumab and ipilimumab in sequence. The receptors shown here come from a human donor with melanoma.

The chain couples TRBV12-5 to TRBJ2-7, with D tentatively TRBD1 (5 bases). Trimming took off 3 bases at V and 2 bases at J, with 8 bases between the two ends. The CDR3 totals 13 residues. CDR1 is LGHNT, CDR2 FRNRAP, per germline. CDR3 in amino acids: CASGFGATYEQYF. In DNA form, the CDR3 reads TGTGCTAGTGGTTTTGGGGCAACCTACGAGCAGTACTTC.

This clone came up many times. The chain couples TRBV11-3 to TRBJ2-1; TRBD1 matches 9 bases. Germline CDR1 SGHNT, CDR2 YENEEA. J lost 7 bases, V lost 4 bases, and 8 bases had no gene match. This CDR3 has 15 amino acids. In DNA, the CDR3 is TGTGCCAGCAGCTCCGGACAGGGGCTCCGTAATGAGCAGTTCTTC. Translated: CASSSGQGLRNEQFF.

V gene TRBV5-1 combines with J gene TRBJ2-6; D might be TRBD2 (6 bases). The CDR3 loop spans 15 amino acids. The V and J ends lost 5 bases and 2 bases respectively, with 11 bases between them. Germline lookup yields CDR1 SGHRS and CDR2 YFSETQ. In DNA, the CDR3 is TGCGCCAGCAGGGGGGGTTTTACTGGGGCCAACGTCCTGACTTTC. Protein product: CASRGGFTGANVLTF.

The rearrangement uses TRBV18 and TRBJ2-3; the match to TRBD2 covers 8 bases. The CDR3 covers 15 residues. Germline assignment: CDR1 KGHSH and CDR2 LQKENI. The V gene end was trimmed by 5 bases and the J gene end by 5 bases; junction bases not matched to a gene: 9. The CDR3: CASSESGRAGDTQYF. The CDR3 bases are TGTGCCAGCTCAGAGAGCGGGAGAGCTGGAGATACGCAGTATTTT.

The CDR3, as DNA: TGTGCCAGCAGTTACAGAGGATTCGGGCGGCTCGACACTGAAGCTTTCTTT. Encoded protein: CASSYRGFGRLDTEAFF. J is TRBJ1-1 and V is TRBV6-8; D call uncertain. V lost 2 bases and J lost 3, with 19 bases in between. CDR3 length equals 17 residues. CDR1 and CDR2 from the germline V gene are MNHGY and SAAAGT.

This chain uses TRBV19 with TRBJ2-5; 10 nucleotides match TRBD2. With V trimmed by 1 base and J by 2 bases, 7 bases remained unmatched. CDR3 length: 17 residues. Germline loops: CDR1 LNHDA, CDR2 SQIVND (reference sequence). The CDR3 DNA sequence: TGTGCCAGTAGTATAGTTCCTAGCGGGGGAGCTCAAGAGACCCAGTACTTC. It codes for CASSIVPSGGAQETQYF.

This rearrangement joins TRBV14 to TRBJ2-1; 14 bases are a match to TRBD2. Germline CDR1 is SGHDN and CDR2 is FVKESK. The CDR3 consists of 15 residues. V was clipped by 1 base and J by 8 bases; unmatched bases: 1. The CDR3 DNA sequence: TGTGCCAGCAGCCAAGGACTAGCGGGGGGGTATGAGCAGTTCTTC. Amino acid sequence: CASSQGLAGGYEQFF.

The genes are TRBV6-8 and TRBJ1-5, with D perhaps TRBD1 (6 bases). Germline CDR1 is MNHGY and CDR2 is SAAAGT. The V gene lost 5 bases and the J gene lost 0 bases, with 20 bases spanning the gap. This CDR3 has 18 amino acids. CDR3 residues: CASSVPGTMLYSNQPQHF. The CDR3 nucleotides are TGTGCCAGCAGTGTCCCCGGGACAATGCTTTATAGCAATCAGCCCCAGCATTTT.

This clone was counted only a few times. The rearrangement uses TRBV14 and TRBJ1-1; no clear D gene. Germline V lookup: CDR1 SGHDN, CDR2 FVKESK. V gave up 3 bases and J gave up 1 base, with 9 bases separating them. The CDR3 runs to 14 residues. The CDR3 coding sequence is TGTGCCAGCAGCCACCTTCGGAAGAACACTGAAGCTTTCTTT. As protein: CASSHLRKNTEAFF.

This clone was counted many times. This chain uses TRBV11-3 with TRBJ2-7; TRBD2 matches at 12 bases. This CDR3 comprises 15 residues. Trimming took 5 bases from V and 4 from J; bases not matched to a gene: 6. CDR1 and CDR2 (germline): SGHNT, YENEEA. CDR3: CASSHGLAGIYEQYF. The CDR3, as DNA: TGTGCCAGCAGCCACGGACTAGCGGGAATATACGAGCAGTACTTC.

The rearrangement links TRBV18 to TRBJ1-1, with D unresolved. From germline, CDR1 is KGHSH and CDR2 LQKENI. V shed 3 bases and J shed 6 bases, with 8 bases lying between them. The CDR3 covers 12 residues. The CDR3 nucleotides are TGTGCCAGCTCACCTTCCGGTGCTGAAGCTTTCTTT. The encoded protein is CASSPSGAEAFF.

This clone showed up just a few times. The chain couples TRBV6-8 to TRBJ1-2, with 7 bases that match TRBD1. Per germline, CDR1 MNHGY and CDR2 SAAAGT. The CDR3 is 14 residues long. V was clipped by 5 bases and J by 7 bases; unmatched bases: 10. The CDR3 bases are TGTGCCAGCAGTGCACGGACAGGATGGTTTGGCTACACCTTC. The encoded protein is CASSARTGWFGYTF.

J is TRBJ2-2 and V is TRBV5-1; no reliable D call. V lost 2 bases and J 2 bases, leaving 10 bases between the germline ends. CDR1 is SGHRS, CDR2 YFSETQ, per germline. CDR3 length equals 15 residues. Here the CDR3 DNA reads TGCGCCAGCAGCTTACGGGTCGACAACACCGGGGAGCTGTTTTTT. Translating it yields CASSLRVDNTGELFF.

CDR3 bases: TGTGCCAGTAGCCAGCAGCTCACAGGGAACAATGAGCAGTTCTTC. This encodes CASSQQLTGNNEQFF. The chain links TRBV19 to TRBJ2-1; tentative D call: TRBD1 (6 bases). This CDR3 contains 15 residues. Germline assignment: CDR1 LNHDA and CDR2 SQIVND (reference sequence). Trimming cost V 6 bases and J 5 bases, with 17 bases left between them.

Within the sample, this clone is medium-sized (0.01 to 0.1%). CDR3 loop: CASSMTGVGETQYF. CDR3 coding DNA: TGTGCCAGCAGCATGACGGGAGTTGGGGAGACCCAGTACTTC. The chain combines TRBV11-3 with TRBJ2-5, with D tentatively TRBD2 (6 bases). Germline assignment: CDR1 SGHNT and CDR2 YENEEA. With 5 bases removed from V and 5 bases from J, the gap between germline ends came to 15 bases. The CDR3 spans 14 residues.

This clone was counted at least ten times. The chain couples TRBV9 to TRBJ2-3; the D gene is possibly TRBD1 (5 bases). V was trimmed by 1 base and J by 3 bases, leaving 9 bases between them. CDR1 and CDR2 from the germline V gene are SGDLS and YYNGEE. The CDR3 runs 14 residues. This CDR3 reads CASSVKGWTDTQYF. The CDR3 bases are TGTGCCAGCAGCGTAAAGGGGTGGACAGATACGCAGTATTTT. Based on the CDR3 plus reference TRBV9 and TRBJ2-3, the full variable domain is DSGVTQTPKHLITATGQRVTLRCSPRSGDLSVYWYQQSLDQGLQFLIQYYNGEERAKGNILERFSAQQFPDLHSELNLSSLELGDSALYFCASSVKGWTDTQYFGPGTRLTVL.

This clone turned up a few times. The rearrangement links TRBV30 to TRBJ2-7; possibly TRBD1 or TRBD2 for D (6 bases each). The germline CDR1 and CDR2 sequences are GTSNPN and SVGIG (reference sequence). Trimming left V 0 bases short and J 7 bases short, with 16 bases between. This CDR3 contains 14 residues. As DNA, the CDR3 is TGTGCCTGGAGTGTATGGGGGGCCCCGGATGAGCAGTACTTC. Its translation is CAWSVWGAPDEQYF.

At least ten counts were recorded for this clone. V and J are TRBV11-3 and TRBJ2-2; TRBD2 aligns across 11 bases. This CDR3 is built from 19 residues. CDR1 and CDR2 from the germline V gene are SGHNT and YENEEA. The V and J ends lost 4 bases and 3 bases, in that order; junction bases with no gene match: 13. The CDR3 DNA sequence: TGTGCCAGCAGCTCCGGGGTTAGCGGGAGGGCCCGGGACACCGGGGAGCTGTTTTTT. This gives the protein CASSSGVSGRARDTGELFF.

In its sample, this clone was seen many times. The genes are TRBV11-3 and TRBJ1-1; 9 nucleotides agree with TRBD1. V was pared by 5 bases and J by 4 bases, with 11 bases of the junction left unmatched. CDR1 and CDR2 from the germline V gene are SGHNT and YENEEA. There are 16 residues in the CDR3. The CDR3 region is CASSPLGQGGTTEAFF. CDR3 nucleotides: TGTGCCAGCAGCCCGCTGGGACAGGGAGGGACCACTGAAGCTTTCTTT.